This TCR beta chain is from a study of TIL therapy for anti-PD-1-resistant metastatic lung cancer. At the level of the study: Median tumor mutation burden was 1.5 mutations per megabase.

Time point reported: pre-treatment sample, taken before nivolumab and TIL therapy. The libraries were made with immunoSEQ v3. Clones were sequenced by immunoSEQ multiplex PCR, and TCRdb holds only the in-frame ones, with some missing. The table includes approximately 50,000 clones, more than 80% detected once. The length of the CDR3 is 18 residues. Germline V gene sequence: CDR1 MNHEY, CDR2 SMNVEV (reference sequence). After removal of 1 base from V and 5 bases from J, the junction contained 15 bases not matched to a gene. The chain joins TRBV27 to TRBJ1-2; 8 nucleotides agree with TRBD1. This clonotype originated in a person between 25 and 79 years old with non-small cell lung cancer. The sequences come from blood, collected at baseline. The CDR3 region is CASSLLSPTGEGFYGYTF. CDR3 DNA sequence: TGTGCCAGCAGTTTATTGTCGCCGACAGGGGAGGGTTTTTATGGCTACACCTTC.